Listed below are T cell receptor beta chains from one sample, sequenced in a study of radiotherapy plus CTLA-4 blockade in lung cancer. The repertoire was sequenced with immunoSEQ multiplex PCR; TCRdb's copy has only in-frame clones and lacks some. Among 130,000 or so clones, 75% to 90% were seen once, and the ten largest hold about 7%. The source was peripheral blood, collected from a patient treated with radiotherapy plus ipilimumab. These receptors all stem from a human donor with non-small cell lung cancer that progressed on radiotherapy plus ipilimumab. CDR3s include the opening cysteine and the closing phenylalanine or tryptophan. The D gene is left open where the match is weak. Rows give clone size only sometimes, using once, few, many, or a class for an expanded clone.

size	D	V	J	CDR3	DNA
.	TRBD1	TRBV11-2	TRBJ1-1	CASSVDRGNTEAFF	TGTGCCAGCAGCGTGGACAGGGGAAACACTGAAGCTTTCTTT
.	.	TRBV25-1	TRBJ2-2	CASSDTQGPSNTGELFF	TGTGCCAGCAGTGACACACAGGGTCCTTCGAACACCGGGGAGCTGTTTTTT
.	.	TRBV5-4	TRBJ1-2	CASSAGVGYGYTF	TGTGCCAGCAGCGCAGGCGTCGGGTATGGCTACACCTTC
.	TRBD2	TRBV4-1	TRBJ2-1	CASSQDPRGEQFF	TGCGCCAGCAGCCAAGATCCGCGGGGGGAGCAGTTCTTC
.	.	TRBV27	TRBJ2-7	CASSLGGRYEQYF	TGTGCCAGCAGTCTCGGGGGAAGATACGAGCAGTACTTC
.	.	TRBV18	TRBJ2-4	CASSPGVGKNIQYF	TGTGCCAGCTCACCCGGGGTTGGCAAAAACATTCAGTACTTC
.	.	TRBV5-1	TRBJ1-3	CASSPGGSGNTIYF	TGCGCCAGCAGCCCCGGCGGCTCTGGAAACACCATATATTTT
.	TRBD2	TRBV18	TRBJ2-4	CASSRTSGTRENIQYF	TGTGCCAGCTCGCGTACTAGCGGGACGAGGGAAAACATTCAGTACTTC
.	.	TRBV5-6	TRBJ2-2	CASSLERTGELFF	TGTGCCAGCAGCTTGGAGCGCACCGGGGAGCTGTTTTTT
.	TRBD2	TRBV5-1	TRBJ2-7	CASSLVLAGGGEQYF	TGCGCCAGCAGCTTGGTGCTAGCGGGAGGAGGCGAGCAGTACTTC
once	TRBD1	TRBV5-7	TRBJ1-1	CASSHTWGQVYTEAFF	TGTGCCAGCAGCCACACTTGGGGACAGGTATACACTGAAGCTTTCTTT
.	.	TRBV4-1	TRBJ1-5	CASSQDNIWPQHF	TGCGCCAGCAGCCAAGATAACATATGGCCCCAGCATTTT
.	.	TRBV11-3	TRBJ2-1	CASSLGGSENEQFF	TGTGCCAGCAGCTTAGGTGGGAGTGAAAATGAGCAGTTCTTC
.	TRBD2	TRBV6-1	TRBJ2-3	CASSGLPSGRTTDTQYF	TGTGCCAGCAGTGGACTCCCTAGCGGGAGAACGACAGATACGCAGTATTTT
.	TRBD2	TRBV30	TRBJ2-5	CAWSVRAGGAVETQYF	TGTGCCTGGAGTGTACGGGCGGGAGGGGCTGTGGAGACCCAGTACTTC